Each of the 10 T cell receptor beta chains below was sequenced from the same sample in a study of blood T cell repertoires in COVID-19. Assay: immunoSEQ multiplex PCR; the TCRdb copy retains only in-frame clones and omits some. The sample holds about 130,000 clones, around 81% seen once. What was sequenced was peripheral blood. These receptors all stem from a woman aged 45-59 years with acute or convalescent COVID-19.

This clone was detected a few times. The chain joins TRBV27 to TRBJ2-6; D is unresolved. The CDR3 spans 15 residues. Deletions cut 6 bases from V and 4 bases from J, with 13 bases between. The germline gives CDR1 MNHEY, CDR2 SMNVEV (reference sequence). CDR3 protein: CASRASGYGANVLTF. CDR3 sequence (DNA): TGTGCCAGCAGGGCCTCCGGGTACGGGGCCAACGTCCTGACTTTC. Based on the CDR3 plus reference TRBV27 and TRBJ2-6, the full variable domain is EAQVTQNPRYLITVTGKKLTVTCSQNMNHEYMSWYRQDPGLGLRQIYYSMNVEVTDKGDVPEGYKVSRKEKRNFPLILESPSPNQTSLYFCASRASGYGANVLTFGAGSRLTVL.

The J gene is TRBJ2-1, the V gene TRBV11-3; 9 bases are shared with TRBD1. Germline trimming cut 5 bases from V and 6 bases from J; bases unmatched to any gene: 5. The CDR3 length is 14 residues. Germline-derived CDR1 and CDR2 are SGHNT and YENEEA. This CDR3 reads CASSPRQGGNEQFF. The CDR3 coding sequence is TGTGCCAGCAGCCCGCGACAGGGGGGCAATGAGCAGTTCTTC.

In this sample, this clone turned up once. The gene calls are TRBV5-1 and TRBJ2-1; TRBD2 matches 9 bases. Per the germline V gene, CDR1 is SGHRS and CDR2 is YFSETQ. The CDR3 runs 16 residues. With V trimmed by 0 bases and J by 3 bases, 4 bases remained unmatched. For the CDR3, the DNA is TGCGCCAGCAGCTTGGGTCCAGCGGGGGGCTACAATGAGCAGTTCTTC. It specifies CASSLGPAGGYNEQFF.

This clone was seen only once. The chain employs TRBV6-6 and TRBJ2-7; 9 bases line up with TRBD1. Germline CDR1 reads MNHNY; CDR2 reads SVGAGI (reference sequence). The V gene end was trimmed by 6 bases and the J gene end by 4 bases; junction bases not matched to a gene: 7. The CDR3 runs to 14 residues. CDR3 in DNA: TGTGCCAGCAGCGACCCGGGACAGGGTTACGAGCAGTACTTC. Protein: CASSDPGQGYEQYF.

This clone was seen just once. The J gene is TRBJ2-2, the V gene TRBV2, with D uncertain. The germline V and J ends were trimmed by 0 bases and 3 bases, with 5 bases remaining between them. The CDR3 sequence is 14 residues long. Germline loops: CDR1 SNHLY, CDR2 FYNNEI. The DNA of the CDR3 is TGTGCCAGCAGTGAAGCTAGAGACACCGGGGAGCTGTTTTTT. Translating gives CASSEARDTGELFF. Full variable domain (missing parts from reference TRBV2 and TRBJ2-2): EPEVTQTPSHQVTQMGQEVILRCVPISNHLYFYWYRQILGQKVEFLVSFYNNEISEKSEIFDDQFSVERPDGSNFTLKIRSTKLEDSAMYFCASSEARDTGELFFGEGSRLTVL.

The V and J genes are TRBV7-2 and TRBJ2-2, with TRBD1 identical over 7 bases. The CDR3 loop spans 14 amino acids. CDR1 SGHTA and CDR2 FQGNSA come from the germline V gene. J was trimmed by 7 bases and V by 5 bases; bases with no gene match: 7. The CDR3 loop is CASSATGLGGELFF. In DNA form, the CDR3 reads TGTGCCAGCAGCGCGACAGGGCTGGGCGGGGAGCTGTTTTTT.

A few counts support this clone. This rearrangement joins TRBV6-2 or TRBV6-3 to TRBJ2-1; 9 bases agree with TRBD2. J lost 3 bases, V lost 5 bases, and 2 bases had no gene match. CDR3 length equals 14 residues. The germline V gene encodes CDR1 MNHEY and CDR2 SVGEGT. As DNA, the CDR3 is TGTGCCAGCAGTGGACTAGCGTACTACAATGAGCAGTTCTTC. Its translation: CASSGLAYYNEQFF.

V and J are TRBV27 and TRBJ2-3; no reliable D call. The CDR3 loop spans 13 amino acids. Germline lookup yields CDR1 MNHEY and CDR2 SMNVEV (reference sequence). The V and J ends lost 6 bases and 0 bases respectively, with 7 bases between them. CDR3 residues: CASRPVSTDTQYF. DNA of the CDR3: TGTGCCAGCAGACCGGTCAGCACAGATACGCAGTATTTT.

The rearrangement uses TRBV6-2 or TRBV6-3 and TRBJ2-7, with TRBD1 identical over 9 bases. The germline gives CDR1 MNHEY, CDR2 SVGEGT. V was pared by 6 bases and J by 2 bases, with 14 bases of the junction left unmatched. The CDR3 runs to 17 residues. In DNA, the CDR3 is TGTGCCAGCAGCCCTGGGCGGTTGAGGGACAGGGCCTACGAGCAGTACTTC. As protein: CASSPGRLRDRAYEQYF.

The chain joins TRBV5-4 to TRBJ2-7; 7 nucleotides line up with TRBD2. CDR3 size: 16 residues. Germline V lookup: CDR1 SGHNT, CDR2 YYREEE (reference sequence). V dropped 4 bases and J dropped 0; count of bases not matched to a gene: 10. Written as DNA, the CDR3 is TGTGCCAGCAGCGTTGACGGGGGGTCCCGCTCCTACGAGCAGTACTTC. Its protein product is CASSVDGGSRSYEQYF.